This passage covers 27 T cell receptor beta chains from one sample sequenced in a study of T cell responses to AZD1222 COVID-19 vaccine. TCRdb's copy holds only in-frame clones and misses some; the assay was immunoSEQ multiplex PCR. This table has some 110,000 clones, around 89% appearing once. The sequencing used peripheral blood, collected on day 0 of AZD1222 vaccination. The source of these receptors is an adult in good health.

This clone was seen a handful of times. V is TRBV5-1 and J is TRBJ2-7, with D perhaps matching TRBD2 (6 bases). The germline gives CDR1 SGHRS, CDR2 YFSETQ. Trimming took off 4 bases at V and 5 bases at J, with 13 bases between the two ends. The CDR3 contains 13 residues. The CDR3: CASSQKTGDEQYF. In DNA form, the CDR3 reads TGCGCCAGCAGCCAAAAGACGGGGGACGAGCAGTACTTC.

The V and J genes are TRBV5-6 and TRBJ1-2, with 7 bases aligning to TRBD1. Germline CDR1 SGHDT, CDR2 YYEEEE. Trimming took 0 bases from V and 7 from J; bases not matched to a gene: 6. The CDR3 covers 14 residues. Here the CDR3 reads CASSLGQGVFGYTF. The CDR3 region has the DNA TGTGCCAGCAGCTTGGGACAGGGAGTGTTTGGCTACACCTTC.

The rearrangement joins TRBV28 to TRBJ2-3; the match to TRBD2 covers 8 bases. V lost 4 bases to trimming and J lost 5 bases; unmatched junction nucleotides: 14. Germline V gives CDR1 MDHEN, CDR2 SYDVKM. The CDR3 sequence is 17 residues long. CDR3 region: CASSSQGRGDDRDTQYF. Here the CDR3 DNA reads TGTGCCAGCAGTTCCCAGGGGCGGGGGGATGATAGAGATACGCAGTATTTT.

The chain uses TRBV30 and TRBJ2-7, with D possibly TRBD1 on 5 matching bases. Deletions cut 5 bases from V and 0 bases from J, with 8 bases between. CDR3 length: 12 residues. Germline lookup yields CDR1 GTSNPN and CDR2 SVGIG (reference sequence). CDR3 amino acids: CAWRRVSYEQYF. DNA of the CDR3: TGTGCCTGGCGCAGGGTCTCCTACGAGCAGTACTTC.

For the CDR3, the DNA is TGTGCCAGCAGCTTAACGGGTGGACAGTACACCGGGGAGCTGTTTTTT. As protein: CASSLTGGQYTGELFF. The chain combines TRBV7-3 with TRBJ2-2; perhaps TRBD1 as D (6 bases). Germline loops: CDR1 SGHTA, CDR2 FQGTGA. The germline V and J ends were trimmed by 0 bases and 3 bases, with 11 bases remaining between them. The CDR3 covers 16 residues.

V is TRBV28 and J is TRBJ2-7; D is perhaps TRBD2 (5 bases). Between the trimmed V and J ends, which lost 6 bases and 7 bases, there was a span of 13 bases. There are 12 residues in the CDR3. Germline V CDR1 and CDR2: MDHEN, SYDVKM. The chain's CDR3 is CASRVEAGEQYF. CDR3 nucleotide sequence: TGTGCCAGCAGGGTGGAGGCCGGGGAGCAGTACTTC.

This clone was picked up one time. The chain carries TRBV6-4 and TRBJ2-3, with TRBD2 matching 9 bases. The junction had 4 bases not matched to a gene; V was cut back by 5 bases and J by 1 base. Looked up from germline, CDR1 is MRHNA and CDR2 is SNTAGT. The CDR3 has 15 amino acids. The CDR3 here is CASSLSGGGTDTQYF. DNA of the CDR3: TGTGCCAGCAGTCTTAGCGGGGGTGGCACAGATACGCAGTATTTT.

The chain uses TRBV27 and TRBJ1-2, with D uncertain. CDR3 size: 14 residues. The germline CDR1 and CDR2 sequences are MNHEY and SMNVEV (reference sequence). V was pared by 3 bases and J by 4 bases, with 12 bases between. The CDR3 coding sequence is TGTGCCAGCAGTTTTAATACCTTCCCCTATGGCTACACCTTC. Protein: CASSFNTFPYGYTF.

This rearrangement joins TRBV30 to TRBJ1-6; D not certain. The V gene's germline CDR1 is GTSNPN and CDR2 SVGIG (reference sequence). Trimming cost V 3 bases and J 6 bases, with 12 bases left between them. The CDR3 is 14 amino acids. The CDR3 here is CAWSTRKGNSPLHF. CDR3 sequence (DNA): TGTGCCTGGAGCACTCGGAAGGGTAATTCACCCCTCCACTTT.

The chain couples TRBV9 to TRBJ2-7, with D perhaps matching TRBD1 (5 bases). This CDR3 has 14 amino acids. Germline V gene sequence: CDR1 SGDLS, CDR2 YYNGEE. Between the trimmed V and J ends, which lost 4 bases and 2 bases, there was a span of 13 bases. CDR3 sequence reads: CASSLTDSTYEQYF. CDR3 bases: TGTGCCAGCAGCTTGACTGACAGTACCTACGAGCAGTACTTC.

The chain recombines TRBV30 with TRBJ2-7; TRBD1 is a possible D gene (5 bases). Trimming cost V 3 bases and J 2 bases, with 11 bases left between them. This CDR3 has 13 amino acids. The germline gives CDR1 GTSNPN, CDR2 SVGIG (reference sequence). The CDR3 sequence is CAWRGVYPYEQYF. The CDR3 DNA reads TGTGCCTGGAGAGGGGTTTACCCCTACGAGCAGTACTTC. Variable domain in full (rest from reference TRBV30 and TRBJ2-7): SQTIHQWPATLVQPVGSPLSLECTVEGTSNPNLYWYRQAAGRGLQLLFYSVGIGQISSEVPQNLSASRPQDRQFILSSKKLLLSDSGFYLCAWRGVYPYEQYFGPGTRLTVT.

This chain connects TRBV4-1 to TRBJ2-7; TRBD2 is a possible D gene (5 bases). There are 14 residues in the CDR3. Germline CDR1 MGHRA, CDR2 YSYEKL. V was shortened by 4 bases and J by 4 bases, with 14 bases between the two germline ends. The CDR3 loop reads CASSPWETSYEQYF. In nucleotides, the CDR3 is TGCGCCAGCAGCCCATGGGAGACCAGTTACGAGCAGTACTTC.

J is TRBJ2-7 and V is TRBV2; 7 positions agree with TRBD2. CDR1 SNHLY and CDR2 FYNNEI come from the germline V gene. The CDR3 extends over 13 amino acids. V was pared by 7 bases and J by 0 bases, with 3 bases of the junction left unmatched. Here the CDR3 DNA reads TGTGCCAGCAAGGCTAGCGGCTCCTACGAGCAGTACTTC. Residues: CASKASGSYEQYF.

The rearrangement links TRBV9 to TRBJ1-1; no clear D. The CDR3 is made up of 13 amino acids. Trimming removed 0 bases from V and 4 bases from J, with 7 bases in between. The germline V gene has CDR1 SGDLS and CDR2 YYNGEE. As DNA, the CDR3 is TGTGCCAGCAGCGTAGGGACCAGCACTGAAGCTTTCTTT. Translation: CASSVGTSTEAFF.

The genes are TRBV6-6 and TRBJ2-2, with TRBD2 matching over 8 bases. Trimming at V came to 5 bases and at J to 6 bases, leaving 5 bases not matched to a gene. Germline CDR1 and CDR2: MNHNY and SVGAGI (reference sequence). The CDR3 totals 14 residues. The CDR3 here is CASSGTRGAGELFF. CDR3 bases: TGTGCCAGCAGTGGGACTAGGGGGGCCGGGGAGCTGTTTTTT.

The rearrangement joins TRBV6-5 to TRBJ1-3; D might be TRBD1 (5 bases). Germline V lookup: CDR1 MNHEY, CDR2 SVGAGI. CDR3 size: 15 residues. V was cut by 5 bases and J by 1 base, with 12 bases left in between. CDR3: CASSQTGGSGNTIYF. CDR3 nucleotide sequence: TGTGCCAGCAGTCAGACCGGGGGGTCTGGAAACACCATATATTTT.

The V gene is TRBV7-2, the J gene TRBJ2-1, with 12 bases matching TRBD2. Germline CDR1 is SGHTA and CDR2 is FQGNSA. V shed 6 bases and J 7 bases; nucleotides not matched to a gene: 19. This CDR3 spans 19 amino acids. The CDR3 here is CASRPRGPRTSGIYNEQFF. The CDR3, as DNA: TGTGCCAGCAGACCTCGGGGCCCGCGGACTAGCGGGATCTATAATGAGCAGTTCTTC.

V gene TRBV9 combines with J gene TRBJ2-2, with TRBD2 matching over 11 bases. The CDR3 sequence is 17 residues long. The V gene's germline CDR1 is SGDLS and CDR2 YYNGEE. V shed 3 bases and J 6 bases; nucleotides not matched to a gene: 10. In DNA form, the CDR3 reads TGTGCCAGCAGCGGGGCTAGCGGGAGGTCTACGGCCGGGGAGCTGTTTTTT. Amino acid sequence: CASSGASGRSTAGELFF. The entire variable domain, with the rest obtained from reference TRBV9 and TRBJ2-2, is as follows: DSGVTQTPKHLITATGQRVTLRCSPRSGDLSVYWYQQSLDQGLQFLIQYYNGEERAKGNILERFSAQQFPDLHSELNLSSLELGDSALYFCASSGASGRSTAGELFFGEGSRLTVL.

This rearrangement joins TRBV28 to TRBJ1-2; 8 bases fit TRBD1. The germline V gene has CDR1 MDHEN and CDR2 SYDVKM. This CDR3 contains 18 residues. V was clipped by 10 bases and J by 6 bases; unmatched bases: 25. CDR3 amino acids: CAILPGTGPSGALNGYTF. The CDR3 bases are TGTGCCATCCTCCCGGGGACAGGACCTTCGGGCGCCCTAAATGGCTACACCTTC.

The V gene is TRBV6-5, the J gene TRBJ2-3, with D possibly matching TRBD1 (5 bases). The CDR3 length is 14 residues. Germline V gene sequence: CDR1 MNHEY, CDR2 SVGAGI. Trimming stripped 1 base from V and 8 bases from J, with 13 bases between. CDR3 in DNA: TGTGCCAGCAGTTACTTACAAGGGGTCCCTACGCAGTATTTT. Amino acid sequence: CASSYLQGVPTQYF.

This chain links TRBV15 with TRBJ2-2, with D possibly called TRBD1 or TRBD2 (6 bases each). V was clipped by 0 bases and J by 1 base, with 15 bases between them. CDR3 length: 18 amino acids. Looked up from germline, CDR1 is LNHNV and CDR2 is YYDKDF (reference sequence). The CDR3 DNA follows: TGTGCCACCAGCAGAGATTATACCGGGGGCCTGAACACCGGGGAGCTGTTTTTT. As protein: CATSRDYTGGLNTGELFF.

This chain links TRBV7-2 with TRBJ1-5; TRBD1 matches 7 bases. The germline gives CDR1 SGHTA, CDR2 FQGNSA. The CDR3 totals 14 residues. Trimming cost V 0 bases and J 6 bases; bases outside gene matches: 2. CDR3 DNA: TGTGCCAGCAGCTTAGCCAGGGGGACTCAGCCCCAGCATTTT. Translation: CASSLARGTQPQHF. Looking up the rest from reference TRBV7-2 and TRBJ1-5 gives the full variable domain: GAGVSQSPSNKVTEKGKDVELRCDPISGHTALYWYRQSLGQGLEFLIYFQGNSAPDKSGLPSDRFSAERTGGSVSTLTIQRTQQEDSAVYLCASSLARGTQPQHFGDGTRLSIL.

The gene calls are TRBV18 and TRBJ2-1; D may match TRBD1 or TRBD2 (5 bases each). The CDR3 runs 14 residues. Germline V lookup: CDR1 KGHSH, CDR2 LQKENI. V shed 5 bases and J shed 6 bases, with 14 bases lying between them. The CDR3 DNA reads TGTGCCAGCTCAAGATCCGGGGCCCCCAATGAGCAGTTCTTC. Residues: CASSRSGAPNEQFF.

Only one count was recorded for this clone. The chain employs TRBV7-2 and TRBJ2-3; 10 nucleotides agree with TRBD2. Trimming at V came to 7 bases and at J to 5 bases, leaving 3 bases not matched to a gene. The germline CDR1 and CDR2 sequences are SGHTA and FQGNSA. This CDR3 is 13 amino acids long. CDR3 amino acids: CASKTSGEDTQYF. The CDR3 nucleotides are TGTGCCAGCAAAACTAGCGGGGAAGATACGCAGTATTTT.

The V and J genes are TRBV3-1 (or the pseudogene TRBV3-2) and TRBJ2-7; D is tentatively TRBD1 or TRBD2 (5 bases each). This CDR3 is 18 amino acids long. The V and J ends lost 0 bases and 3 bases respectively, with 21 bases between them. Germline CDR1 and CDR2: LGHDT and YNNKEL (reference sequence). The CDR3 loop is CASSQEFLGPPGLYEQYF. The CDR3 region has the DNA TGTGCCAGCAGCCAAGAATTTTTGGGACCCCCAGGACTCTACGAGCAGTACTTC.

The rearrangement uses TRBV18 and TRBJ2-2; tentative D call: TRBD1 (6 bases). This CDR3 is built from 14 residues. V gave up 2 bases and J gave up 7 bases, with 11 bases separating them. Germline-derived CDR1 and CDR2 are KGHSH and LQKENI. The CDR3 nucleotides read TGTGCCAGCTCACCAATAACGACAGGCGGGGAGCTGTTTTTT. Protein: CASSPITTGGELFF. Using reference TRBV18 and TRBJ2-2 for the parts outside the CDR3, the full variable domain is NAGVMQNPRHLVRRRGQEARLRCSPMKGHSHVYWYRQLPEEGLKFMVYLQKENIIDESGMPKERFSAEFPKEGPSILRIQQVVRGDSAAYFCASSPITTGGELFFGEGSRLTVL.

V gene TRBV9 combines with J gene TRBJ2-1, with D perhaps given as TRBD1 or TRBD2 (5 bases each). The germline CDR1 and CDR2 sequences are SGDLS and YYNGEE. This CDR3 has 14 amino acids. Trimming removed 5 bases at V and 0 bases at J, with 9 bases between. The CDR3 protein is CASRGESSYNEQFF. Here the CDR3 DNA reads TGTGCCAGCAGGGGGGAGAGCTCCTACAATGAGCAGTTCTTC.